This T cell receptor (beta chain) was observed in a study of T cells in Graves' hyperthyroidism and ophthalmopathy. Regarding the study as a whole: Blood also showed most of the thyroid clonotypes that were expanded above 0.001.

This clonotype was seen many times. Its antigen is not known. Sequence at one end of the junction differs from germline and may be a read error. Clinical Activity Scores of at least 3, NOSPECS grades of at least 4 and durations under 3 months characterized ophthalmopathy patients. Thyroid ultrasound and orbital computed tomography, with clinical symptoms and serum thyroxine and TRAb, informed diagnoses. Researchers took RNA transcripts and amplified the TCR beta CDR3 regions from them. The HTBI primer set was used in a first-round RT-PCR of the TCR CDR3. TCRdb reprocessed the multiplex PCR reads via MiXCR and lists one record per CDR3 protein. In the table there are 600,000 or so distinct CDR3 sequences, about 15% of which are singletons. The sequencing sample was made of blood. This TCR was recovered from a woman between 45 and 65 years old with Graves' ophthalmopathy.

Here the CDR3 DNA reads TGTGCCAGCAGCTTAATAGCGGGAGGAGAGACCCAGTACTTC. This encodes CASSLIAGGETQYF. The rearrangement joins TRBV10-2 to TRBJ2-5, with 10 bases lining up with TRBD2. Germline V gene sequence: CDR1 WSHSY, CDR2 SAAADI. This CDR3 comprises 14 residues.